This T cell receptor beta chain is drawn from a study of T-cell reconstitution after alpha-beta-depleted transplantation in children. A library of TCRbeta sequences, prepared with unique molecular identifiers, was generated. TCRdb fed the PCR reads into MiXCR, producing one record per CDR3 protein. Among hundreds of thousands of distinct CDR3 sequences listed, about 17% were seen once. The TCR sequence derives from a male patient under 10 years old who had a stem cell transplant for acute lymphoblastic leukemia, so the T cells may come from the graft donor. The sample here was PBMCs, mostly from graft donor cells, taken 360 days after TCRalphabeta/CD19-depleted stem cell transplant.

CDR3 DNA: TGTGCCAGCAGCGTAGAGTGGCGAGAGACCCAGTACTTC. Amino acid sequence: CASSVEWRETQYF. The V call is TRBV9, the J call TRBJ2-5; D is undetermined. With 0 bases removed from V and 4 bases from J, the gap between germline ends came to 7 bases. The CDR3 covers 13 residues. Germline V gives CDR1 SGDLS, CDR2 YYNGEE.